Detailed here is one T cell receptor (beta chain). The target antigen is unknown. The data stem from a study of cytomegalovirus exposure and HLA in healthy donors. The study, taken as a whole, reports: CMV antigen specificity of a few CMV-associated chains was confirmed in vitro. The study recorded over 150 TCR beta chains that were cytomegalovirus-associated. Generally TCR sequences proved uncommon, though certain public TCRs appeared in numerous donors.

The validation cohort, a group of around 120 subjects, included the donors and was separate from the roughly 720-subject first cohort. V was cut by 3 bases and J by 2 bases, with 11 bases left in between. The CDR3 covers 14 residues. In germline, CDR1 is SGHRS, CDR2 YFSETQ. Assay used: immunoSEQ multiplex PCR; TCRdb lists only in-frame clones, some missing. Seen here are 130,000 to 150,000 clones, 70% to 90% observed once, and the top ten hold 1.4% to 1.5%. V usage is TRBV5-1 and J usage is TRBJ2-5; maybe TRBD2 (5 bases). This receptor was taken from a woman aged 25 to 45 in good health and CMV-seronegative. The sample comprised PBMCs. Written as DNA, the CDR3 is TGCGCCAGCAGCTCGGTGGACTCTCAAGAGACCCAGTACTTC. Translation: CASSSVDSQETQYF.